The next 20 T cell receptor beta chains were all read from a single sample in a study of spatial heterogeneity in lung cancer. TCRdb processed the 5' RACE reads anew with MiXCR; each CDR3 protein has one entry. This sample carries tens of thousands of distinct CDR3 sequences, 6.5% to 9% of them seen once, and the ten largest clones take roughly 28%. Time point denoted: sample taken at primary tumor resection. Sequences were derived from PBMCs, sampled at surgery. All receptors derive from a male donor with early-stage non-small cell lung cancer.

This clonotype was counted only a few times. The chain links TRBV4-1 to TRBJ2-3; 7 positions agree with TRBD2. The CDR3 has 19 residues. The V gene end was trimmed by 1 base and the J gene end by 2 bases; junction bases not matched to a gene: 15. Germline values: CDR1 MGHRA, CDR2 YSYEKL. The CDR3 nucleotides are TGCGCCAGCAGCCAAGCGTCAGGGATGGCGGGAGTGCTCACAGATACGCAGTATTTT. It yields the protein CASSQASGMAGVLTDTQYF.

The CDR3, as DNA: TGCGCCAGCCGACAGGGAGCTTTCTCCTACGAGCAGTACTTC. Translated, it gives CASRQGAFSYEQYF. J is TRBJ2-7 and V is TRBV5-1; 7 nucleotides line up with TRBD1. V gave up 7 bases and J gave up 0 bases; unmatched junction bases: 7. The CDR3 is made up of 14 amino acids. The V gene's germline CDR1 is SGHRS and CDR2 YFSETQ.

This clonotype showed up many times. This sequence joins TRBV9 and TRBJ2-4; no firm D call. The CDR3 has 16 amino acids. Trimming left V 2 bases short and J 0 bases short, with 12 bases between. Germline V CDR1 and CDR2: SGDLS, YYNGEE. CDR3 DNA: TGTGCCAGCAGCGTGGACGGAGATTTAGCCAAAAACATTCAGTACTTC. Translating gives CASSVDGDLAKNIQYF. Drawing the rest from reference TRBV9 and TRBJ2-4, the complete variable domain is DSGVTQTPKHLITATGQRVTLRCSPRSGDLSVYWYQQSLDQGLQFLIQYYNGEERAKGNILERFSAQQFPDLHSELNLSSLELGDSALYFCASSVDGDLAKNIQYFGAGTRLSVL.

This clonotype was observed a single time. This chain links TRBV24-1 with TRBJ1-2; D not resolved. The CDR3 runs 12 residues. The V end lost 5 bases, the J end lost 4 bases, and 7 bases lay between the germline ends. CDR1 is KGHDR, CDR2 SFDVKD, per germline. DNA of the CDR3: TGTGCCACCAGTGGATACCTCTATGGCTACACCTTC. Encoded protein: CATSGYLYGYTF.

Ten or more counts support this clonotype. The CDR3 coding sequence is TGCGCCAGCAGCCTTGTAGGGGGCTTGAGCACAGATACGCAGTATTTT. It specifies CASSLVGGLSTDTQYF. The rearrangement joins TRBV4-1 to TRBJ2-3; TRBD1 matches 7 bases. From germline, CDR1 is MGHRA and CDR2 YSYEKL. The V and J ends lost 4 bases and 0 bases, in that order; junction bases with no gene match: 7. CDR3 length: 16 residues.

There are many counts of this clonotype. V gene TRBV6-1 combines with J gene TRBJ2-7; the D gene is possibly TRBD1 (5 bases). V was shortened by 6 bases and J by 3 bases, with 12 bases between the two germline ends. CDR1 is MNHNS, CDR2 SASEGT, per germline. CDR3 size: 13 residues. CDR3: CASSFTQVYEQYV. In nucleotides, the CDR3 is TGTGCCAGCAGCTTCACACAGGTCTACGAGCAGTACGTC.

The chain couples TRBV6-2 or TRBV6-3 to TRBJ2-7, with D tentatively TRBD2 (6 bases). The germline V gene encodes CDR1 MNHEY and CDR2 SVGEGT. The CDR3 has 14 residues. The V end lost 7 bases, the J end lost 2 bases, and 15 bases lay between the germline ends. CDR3 residues: CASKRAGSTYEQYV. For the CDR3, the DNA is TGTGCCAGCAAACGTGCGGGGAGTACCTACGAGCAGTACGTC.

Many counts were recorded for this clonotype. The genes are TRBV7-9 and TRBJ2-3, with D maybe TRBD2 (5 bases). The CDR3 is 13 amino acids. V was cut by 4 bases and J by 4 bases, with 9 bases left in between. Per germline, CDR1 SEHNR and CDR2 FQNEAQ (reference sequence). Written as DNA, the CDR3 is TGTGCCAGCAGCTCCTCCGGGGCAGATACGCAGTATTTT. It encodes CASSSSGADTQYF.

As concerns this clonotype: Being one base from a much bigger clone, this may be a read error. In this CDR3 the conserved last residue, phenylalanine or tryptophan, is missing, so a read error is likely. The chain uses TRBV3-1 and TRBJ2-3, with 14 nucleotides matching TRBD2. Germline assignment: CDR1 LGHDT and CDR2 YNNKEL (reference sequence). The CDR3 runs to 14 residues. V shed 6 bases and J 5 bases; nucleotides not matched to a gene: 1. The CDR3: CASRGTSGGDTQYV. The CDR3 nucleotides are TGTGCCAGCAGGGGGACTAGCGGGGGAGATACGCAGTATGTT.

There are many counts of this clonotype. This chain uses TRBV4-1 with TRBJ2-5, with 11 bases aligning to TRBD1. The CDR3 loop spans 15 amino acids. Germline values: CDR1 MGHRA, CDR2 YSYEKL. With V trimmed by 0 bases and J by 4 bases, 1 base remained unmatched. CDR3 nucleotides: TGCGCCAGCAGCCAAGAGGGGACAGGGGGAGAGACCCAGTACTTC. Amino acids: CASSQEGTGGETQYF.

This clonotype was detected many times. The V gene is TRBV6-2 or TRBV6-3, the J gene TRBJ1-5; unclear D gene. The V end was cut by 3 bases, the J end by 3 bases, with 9 bases between. This CDR3 has 14 amino acids. Looked up from germline, CDR1 is MNHEY and CDR2 is SVGEGT. CDR3 nucleotide sequence: TGTGCCAGCAGTTATACCAGGAACAATCAGCCCCAGCATTTT. It is translated as CASSYTRNNQPQHF.

As regards this clonotype: A much larger clonotype is one base distant, so this may be a read error. It is likely a read error, because the conserved phenylalanine at the end of the CDR3 is missing. The genes are TRBV28 and TRBJ1-1; D is perhaps TRBD1 (5 bases). Trimming took 5 bases from V and 7 from J, leaving 11 bases between them. The germline V gene encodes CDR1 MDHEN and CDR2 SYDVKM. The CDR3 length is 12 residues. This chain's CDR3 is CASSAGTVEAFL. CDR3 DNA sequence: TGTGCCAGCAGTGCGGGGACCGTTGAAGCTTTCCTT.

This clonotype was detected only a few times. V and J are TRBV7-8 and TRBJ1-5; 7 nucleotides line up with TRBD1. The CDR3 contains 18 residues. Losses at the gene ends were 2 bases for V and 3 bases for J; bases not matched to a gene: 13. Per the germline V gene, CDR1 is SGHVS and CDR2 is FQNEAQ. The CDR3 DNA is TGTGCCAGCAGCTTATCCCAAATTTTGACAGGGTTCAATCAGCCCCAGCATTTT. This encodes CASSLSQILTGFNQPQHF.

A few counts support this clonotype. The genes are TRBV14 and TRBJ1-1; D is perhaps TRBD1 (5 bases). CDR1 and CDR2 from the germline V gene are SGHDN and FVKESK. The ends were cut back, 4 bases at V and 1 base at J, with 10 bases in the middle. This CDR3 region has 14 residues. The CDR3 sequence is CASSPMTENTEAFF. CDR3 nucleotides: TGTGCCAGCAGCCCAATGACAGAGAACACTGAAGCTTTCTTT.

This clonotype has a count of ten or more. CDR3 in DNA: TGTGCCAGCAGACAGGGGAGGACTGAAGCTTTCTTT. It yields the protein CASRQGRTEAFF. The chain is built from TRBV6-2 or TRBV6-3 and TRBJ1-1; TRBD1 matches at 7 bases. This CDR3 is built from 12 residues. Germline V gives CDR1 MNHEY, CDR2 SVGEGT. V was pared by 6 bases and J by 5 bases, with 3 bases of the junction left unmatched.

With respect to this clonotype: It may be a read error: a sequence one base away is much more abundant. V and J are TRBV4-3 and TRBJ1-2; D unclear. This CDR3 region has 15 residues. The V gene's germline CDR1 is LGHNA and CDR2 YSLEER. The CDR3 sequence is CASSQGYQVNYGNTF. The CDR3 DNA reads as TGCGCCAGCAGCCAAGGATATCAGGTTAACTATGGCAACACCTTC.

This clonotype showed up just a few times. V gene TRBV7-3 combines with J gene TRBJ2-5; D is uncertain. The length of the CDR3 is 13 residues. Trimming took off 3 bases at V and 0 bases at J, with 5 bases between the two ends. Germline loops: CDR1 SGHTA, CDR2 FQGTGA. The CDR3 region has the DNA TGTGCCAGCAGCTTCGCCGACCAAGAGACCCAGTACTTC. Translation: CASSFADQETQYF.

This clonotype came up a few times. The chain joins TRBV20-1 to TRBJ2-2; D call uncertain. This CDR3 contains 14 residues. Germline V CDR1 and CDR2: DFQATT, SNEGSKA (reference sequence). V lost 2 bases and J 4 bases, leaving 11 bases between the germline ends. CDR3 protein: CSARRPASTGELFF. DNA of the CDR3: TGCAGTGCTAGACGGCCAGCCAGCACCGGGGAGCTGTTTTTT.

The table lists this clonotype with many counts. This chain links TRBV2 with TRBJ1-1; D gene ambiguous. V shed 2 bases and J shed 7 bases, with 8 bases lying between them. The CDR3 has 12 amino acids. Germline CDR1 is SNHLY and CDR2 is FYNNEI. The CDR3 nucleotides read TGTGCCAGCAGTGAACTGGGCAATGAAGCTTTCTTT. Translating gives CASSELGNEAFF.

This clonotype was recorded at least ten times. V gene TRBV12-3 or TRBV12-4 combines with J gene TRBJ1-5; D unresolved. This CDR3 has 14 residues. V lost 3 bases, J lost 6 bases, and 12 bases lay in between. The CDR3 DNA is TGTGCCAGCAGTTTCGGGCTAATCTTTCAGCCCCAGCATTTT. Amino acid sequence: CASSFGLIFQPQHF.